This TCR beta chain was sequenced during a study of neoadjuvant anti-PD-1 for oral cavity cancer. Study in general: Most patients had three to four biweekly doses of 3 mg/kg nivolumab before resection. Non-progressing patients received a fourth nivolumab dose near day 43, then surgery on days 50-56.

General study findings and limits: PBMC Gini-index clonality exceeded responders' in non-responders post-nivolumab.

Time point noted: after neoadjuvant nivolumab, at surgical resection. Germline V gives CDR1 MNHEY, CDR2 SVGAGI. Deletions cut 2 bases from V and 1 base from J, with 9 bases between. CDR3 length equals 14 residues. Only one count was recorded for this clone. Its specificity is not known. Most PBMC samples had 400 to 550 ng input DNA in six replicates. Generated by immunoSEQ multiplex PCR, the TCRdb table keeps only in-frame clones and is missing some. This sample has under 15,000 clones, with over 70% found just once. This clonotype originated in a person aged 35 to 85 with oral cavity squamous cell carcinoma. The gene calls are TRBV6-5 and TRBJ2-7, with unresolved D. The sequenced sample was PBMCs, obtained after nivolumab (anti-PD-1) treatment. CDR3 region: CASSYGVWSYEQYF. CDR3 nucleotide sequence: TGTGCCAGCAGTTACGGGGTCTGGTCCTACGAGCAGTACTTC.